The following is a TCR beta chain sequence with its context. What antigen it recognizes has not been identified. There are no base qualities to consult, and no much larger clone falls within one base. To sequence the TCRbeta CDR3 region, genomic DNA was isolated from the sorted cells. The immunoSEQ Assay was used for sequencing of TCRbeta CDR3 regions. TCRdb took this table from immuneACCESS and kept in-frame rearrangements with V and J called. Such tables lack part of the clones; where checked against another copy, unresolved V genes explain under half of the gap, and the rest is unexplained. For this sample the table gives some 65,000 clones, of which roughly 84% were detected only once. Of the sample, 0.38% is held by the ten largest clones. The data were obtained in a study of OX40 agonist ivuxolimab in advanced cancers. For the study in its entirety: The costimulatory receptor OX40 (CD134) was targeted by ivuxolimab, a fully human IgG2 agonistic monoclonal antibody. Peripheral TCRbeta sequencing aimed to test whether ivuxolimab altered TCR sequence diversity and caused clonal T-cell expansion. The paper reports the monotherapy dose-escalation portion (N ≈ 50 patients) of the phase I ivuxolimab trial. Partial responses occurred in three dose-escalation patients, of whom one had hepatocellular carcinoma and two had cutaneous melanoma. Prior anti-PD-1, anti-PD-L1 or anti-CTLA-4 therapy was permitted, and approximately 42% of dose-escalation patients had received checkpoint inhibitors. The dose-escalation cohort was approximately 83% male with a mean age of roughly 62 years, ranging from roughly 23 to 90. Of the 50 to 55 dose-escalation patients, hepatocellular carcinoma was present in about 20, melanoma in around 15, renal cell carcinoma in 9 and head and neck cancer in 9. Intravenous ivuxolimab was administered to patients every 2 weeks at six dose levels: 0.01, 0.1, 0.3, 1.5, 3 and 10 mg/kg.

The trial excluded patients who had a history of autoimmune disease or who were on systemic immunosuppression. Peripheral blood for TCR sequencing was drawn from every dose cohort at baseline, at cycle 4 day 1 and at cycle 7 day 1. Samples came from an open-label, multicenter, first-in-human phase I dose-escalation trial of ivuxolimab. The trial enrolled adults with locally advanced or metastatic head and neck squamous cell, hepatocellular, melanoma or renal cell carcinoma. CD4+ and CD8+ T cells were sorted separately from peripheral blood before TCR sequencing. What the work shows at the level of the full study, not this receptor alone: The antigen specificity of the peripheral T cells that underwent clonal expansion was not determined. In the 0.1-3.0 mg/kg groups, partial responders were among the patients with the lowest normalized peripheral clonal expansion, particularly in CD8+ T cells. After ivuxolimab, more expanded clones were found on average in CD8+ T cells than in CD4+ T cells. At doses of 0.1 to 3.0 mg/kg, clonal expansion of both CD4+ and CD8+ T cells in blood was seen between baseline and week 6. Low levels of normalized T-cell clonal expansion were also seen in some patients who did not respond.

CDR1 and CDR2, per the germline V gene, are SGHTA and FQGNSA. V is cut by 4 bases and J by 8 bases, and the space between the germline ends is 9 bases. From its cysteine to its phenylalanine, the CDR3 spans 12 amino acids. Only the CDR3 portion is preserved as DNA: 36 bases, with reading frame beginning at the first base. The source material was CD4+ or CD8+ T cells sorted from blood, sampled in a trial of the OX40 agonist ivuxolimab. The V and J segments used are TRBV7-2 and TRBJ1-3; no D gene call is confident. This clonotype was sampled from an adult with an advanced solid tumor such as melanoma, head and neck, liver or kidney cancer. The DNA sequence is TGTGCCAGCAGCTCGCCCCGAGACACCATATATTTT. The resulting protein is CASSSPRDTIYF.